One and the same sample provided the 25 T cell receptor beta chains below, sequenced in a study of beta chain features in type 1 diabetes. These receptors have no known antigen. cDNA synthesis used the whole RNA isolate, giving expressed TCRB sequences. TCRdb's copy holds only in-frame clones and misses some; the assay was immunoSEQ multiplex PCR. The table has 630,000 or so clones, 11% to 15% seen once. Overall study results and limits: Shorter TCRB CDR3s, moderately but significantly so, were found in Type 1 diabetes patients in all four CD4+ subsets.

The sequencing sample was made of naive CD4+ T cells from blood. The receptors originated from a man aged 18 to 29 with type 1 diabetes.

This clone occurred a few times. The chain joins TRBV5-1 to TRBJ2-1; maybe TRBD2 (6 bases). Per the germline V gene, CDR1 is SGHRS and CDR2 is YFSETQ. V was pared by 0 bases and J by 7 bases, with 14 bases between. This CDR3 has 15 residues. Here the CDR3 reads CASSLVGEDWNEQFF. The CDR3 DNA follows: TGCGCCAGCAGCTTGGTAGGGGAGGATTGGAATGAGCAGTTCTTC.

The chain carries TRBV20-1 and TRBJ2-1; D perhaps matches TRBD1 (5 bases). Germline V gives CDR1 DFQATT, CDR2 SNEGSKA (reference sequence). V was shortened by 6 bases and J by 7 bases, with 10 bases between the two germline ends. The CDR3 contains 11 residues. CDR3 amino acids: CSAQGRNEQFF. CDR3 in DNA: TGCAGTGCCCAGGGTCGGAATGAGCAGTTCTTC.

This clone has more than one count but fewer than ten. The V gene is TRBV10-3, the J gene TRBJ2-2; no clear D. V was pared by 7 bases and J by 1 base, with 4 bases between. The CDR3 consists of 12 residues. Germline V gene sequence: CDR1 ENHRY, CDR2 SYGVKD. CDR3 nucleotides: TGTGCCATCAACGGGAACACCGGGGAGCTGTTTTTT. Translated: CAINGNTGELFF.

The J gene is TRBJ2-7, the V gene TRBV30; D perhaps matches TRBD2 (6 bases). The length of the CDR3 is 14 residues. Germline V gene lookup returns CDR1 GTSNPN and CDR2 SVGIG (reference sequence). Between the trimmed V and J ends, which lost 4 bases and 2 bases, there was a span of 15 bases. DNA for the CDR3: TGTGCCTGGACCCTAGCGCACGGGGCCTACGAGCAGTACTTC. Protein sequence: CAWTLAHGAYEQYF.

The rearrangement joins TRBV10-3 to TRBJ2-7; a weak D match, TRBD1 (7 bases). V dropped 6 bases and J dropped 1 base, with 13 bases sitting between them. CDR3 length equals 14 residues. Germline CDR1 is ENHRY and CDR2 is SYGVKD. This CDR3 is CAISGQAGSYEQYF. CDR3 DNA sequence: TGTGCCATCAGCGGACAGGCGGGGTCCTACGAGCAGTACTTC.

The J gene is TRBJ2-3, the V gene TRBV30, with 10 bases lining up with TRBD1. The ends lost 5 bases at V and 6 bases at J; junction bases unmatched: 8. The CDR3 is 14 residues long. Germline V gene data show CDR1 as GTSNPN and CDR2 as SVGIG (reference sequence). The CDR3 nucleotides read TGTGCCTGGGGAGACAGGGGGCGTGGGGATACGCAGTATTTT. Encoded protein: CAWGDRGRGDTQYF.

The J gene is TRBJ2-1, the V gene TRBV14, with D unresolved. The CDR3 contains 13 residues. Trimming removed 1 base at V and 5 bases at J, with 6 bases between. Germline-derived CDR1 and CDR2 are SGHDN and FVKESK. CDR3 nucleotides: TGTGCCAGCAGCCAAGCTGGTAACAATGAGCAGTTCTTC. Protein sequence: CASSQAGNNEQFF.

This clone was observed a few times. The chain recombines TRBV5-4 with TRBJ2-2, with D unresolved. This CDR3 has 13 residues. Per the germline V gene, CDR1 is SGHNT and CDR2 is YYREEE (reference sequence). V gave up 4 bases and J gave up 6 bases, with 10 bases separating them. The CDR3 reads CASSDTLPGELFF. The CDR3 DNA follows: TGTGCCAGCAGCGACACTCTGCCCGGGGAGCTGTTTTTT. The whole variable domain, remainder taken from reference TRBV5-4 and TRBJ2-2, is ETGVTQSPTHLIKTRGQQVTLRCSSQSGHNTVSWYQQALGQGPQFIFQYYREEENGRGNFPPRFSGLQFPNYSSELNVNALELDDSALYLCASSDTLPGELFFGEGSRLTVL.

There are a few counts of this clone. The chain recombines TRBV30 with TRBJ1-1, with D possibly matching TRBD1 (6 bases). V lost 6 bases to trimming and J lost 5 bases, with 13 bases between them. Germline values: CDR1 GTSNPN, CDR2 SVGIG (reference sequence). The CDR3 consists of 12 residues. CDR3 sequence reads: CACSRGGTEAFF. The CDR3 DNA is TGTGCCTGCTCGAGGGGGGGAACTGAAGCTTTCTTT.

The rearrangement joins TRBV30 to TRBJ1-4; TRBD1 is a possible D gene (6 bases). Trimming shortened V by 1 base and J by 11 bases, and 17 bases separated the two germline ends. The V gene's germline CDR1 is GTSNPN and CDR2 SVGIG (reference sequence). The CDR3 consists of 14 residues. The CDR3 DNA is TGTGCCTGGAGTGATCCGGGACATGACCTTAAACTGTTTTTT. It encodes CAWSDPGHDLKLFF.

The V and J genes are TRBV20-1 and TRBJ2-3, with D unresolved. This CDR3 has 11 amino acids. V lost 6 bases and J lost 2, with 6 bases in between. Germline loops: CDR1 DFQATT, CDR2 SNEGSKA (reference sequence). For the CDR3, the DNA is TGCAGTGCGAAAGCCACAGATACGCAGTATTTT. Translated: CSAKATDTQYF.

This clone was counted a few times. This chain links TRBV4-2 with TRBJ2-7; D uncertain. This CDR3 has 12 residues. The V end was cut by 7 bases, the J end by 3 bases, with 10 bases between. Germline V lookup: CDR1 LGHNA, CDR2 YNFKEQ. The CDR3 loop reads CASMDPNYEQYF. CDR3 bases: TGTGCCAGCATGGACCCAAACTACGAGCAGTACTTC.

This rearrangement joins TRBV9 to TRBJ1-2; D call uncertain. V lost 0 bases and J 6 bases, leaving 12 bases between the germline ends. CDR3 size: 14 residues. The germline gives CDR1 SGDLS, CDR2 YYNGEE. Written as DNA, the CDR3 is TGTGCCAGCAGCGTAGCCGGGCTTATGGATGGCTACACCTTC. It codes for CASSVAGLMDGYTF.

This sequence joins TRBV6-4 and TRBJ2-3, with 7 bases fitting TRBD2. The trim removed 8 bases at V and 7 bases at J, leaving 15 bases unmatched. CDR1 is MRHNA and CDR2 is SNTAGT in the germline V gene. This CDR3 is built from 15 residues. The CDR3 sequence: CASWDYSVGPNTQYF. The CDR3 DNA reads TGTGCCAGCTGGGACTACTCCGTGGGCCCAAATACGCAGTATTTT.

This clone has a handful of counts. This chain connects TRBV11-2 to TRBJ2-1, with D maybe TRBD1 (6 bases). CDR1 is SGHAT, CDR2 FQNNGV, per germline. The CDR3 has 16 residues. Trimming removed 5 bases from V and 7 bases from J, with 21 bases in between. This CDR3 is CASSAGLQGRGNEQFF. The CDR3, as DNA: TGTGCCAGCAGCGCAGGCCTACAGGGTCGAGGGAATGAGCAGTTCTTC.

The sample holds a few counts of this clone. V and J are TRBV5-1 and TRBJ2-7; TRBD1 might be the D (6 bases). The germline V gene has CDR1 SGHRS and CDR2 YFSETQ. The CDR3 runs to 14 residues. Between the trimmed V and J ends, which lost 1 base and 3 bases, there was a span of 11 bases. The CDR3 nucleotides are TGCGCCAGCAGCTTGAGCCAGGGGATCTACGAGCAGTACTTC. This codes for CASSLSQGIYEQYF.

This clone appeared a few times. The CDR3 DNA sequence: TGTGCCAGCAGCCGCTGGACTAGCTCCTACGAGCAGTACTTC. This encodes CASSRWTSSYEQYF. The V gene is TRBV7-2, the J gene TRBJ2-7; 7 bases are a match to TRBD2. The V gene end was trimmed by 5 bases and the J gene end by 0 bases; junction bases not matched to a gene: 4. CDR1 and CDR2 (germline): SGHTA, FQGNSA. This CDR3 spans 14 amino acids.

DNA for the CDR3: TGTGCCACCAGCAGAAACAGGGGGTCGCTCTACGAGCAGTACTTC. Translated, it gives CATSRNRGSLYEQYF. The genes are TRBV15 and TRBJ2-7, with 8 bases that match TRBD1. Germline V lookup: CDR1 LNHNV, CDR2 YYDKDF (reference sequence). CDR3 length: 15 amino acids. V was pared by 2 bases and J by 3 bases, with 6 bases of the junction left unmatched.

This clone was recorded a few times. The gene calls are TRBV5-1 and TRBJ1-2; D remains unclear. The germline V gene encodes CDR1 SGHRS and CDR2 YFSETQ. The CDR3 is 13 amino acids. The V and J ends lost 0 bases and 4 bases respectively, with 7 bases between them. Written as DNA, the CDR3 is TGCGCCAGCAGCTTGGCGATTTCCTATGGCTACACCTTC. This gives the protein CASSLAISYGYTF.

With respect to this clone: The same CDR3 arises from other DNA sequences in this sample as well. This sequence joins TRBV5-1 and TRBJ1-5; TRBD1 might be the D (6 bases). In germline, CDR1 is SGHRS, CDR2 YFSETQ. V lost 4 bases and J lost 0, with 8 bases in between. The CDR3 is 14 residues long. CDR3 sequence (DNA): TGCGCCAGCAGCCCGGACAGTAGCAATCAGCCCCAGCATTTT. This gives the protein CASSPDSSNQPQHF.

The chain couples TRBV5-1 to TRBJ2-6; TRBD1 matches at 8 bases. With V trimmed by 2 bases and J by 3 bases, 10 bases remained unmatched. The CDR3 length is 18 residues. The V gene's germline CDR1 is SGHRS and CDR2 YFSETQ. For the CDR3, the DNA is TGCGCCAGCAGCTTAGACCCCCAGGGGGCTGGTGGGGCCAACGTCCTGACTTTC. Amino acids: CASSLDPQGAGGANVLTF.

This clone has just a few counts. The rearrangement joins TRBV7-2 to TRBJ2-1, with D unresolved. The germline V gene encodes CDR1 SGHTA and CDR2 FQGNSA. V was trimmed by 8 bases and J by 6 bases, leaving 14 bases between them. CDR3 length: 13 amino acids. DNA of the CDR3: TGTGCCAGCGGGAATCGCGGTCCCAATGAGCAGTTCTTC. Translated, it gives CASGNRGPNEQFF. The full variable domain, completed using reference TRBV7-2 and TRBJ2-1, is GAGVSQSPSNKVTEKGKDVELRCDPISGHTALYWYRQSLGQGLEFLIYFQGNSAPDKSGLPSDRFSAERTGGSVSTLTIQRTQQEDSAVYLCASGNRGPNEQFFGPGTRLTVL.

This clone was seen a handful of times. This chain uses TRBV29-1 with TRBJ2-1, with D possibly being TRBD1 (6 bases). This CDR3 contains 12 residues. V was clipped by 5 bases and J by 5 bases, with 10 bases between them. Germline V gives CDR1 SQVTM, CDR2 ANQGSEA. The DNA for the CDR3 is TGCAGCGTTCACAGGGTTAACAATGAGCAGTTCTTC. Encoded protein: CSVHRVNNEQFF.

The chain is built from TRBV29-1 and TRBJ2-3, with D perhaps matching TRBD1 (6 bases). The V and J ends lost 3 bases and 3 bases respectively, with 13 bases between them. This CDR3 region has 14 residues. Germline values: CDR1 SQVTM, CDR2 ANQGSEA. CDR3 bases: TGCAGCGTTGATCCGATACAGGGAACAGATACGCAGTATTTT. It yields the protein CSVDPIQGTDTQYF.

There are a few counts of this clone. The rearrangement uses TRBV7-2 and TRBJ2-1, with 8 bases lining up with TRBD1. This CDR3 spans 12 amino acids. Unmatched junction bases numbered 7, after V lost 5 bases and J lost 13 bases. Per the germline V gene, CDR1 is SGHTA and CDR2 is FQGNSA. Here the CDR3 reads CASSQQQGDQFF. CDR3 coding DNA: TGTGCCAGCAGCCAACAACAGGGGGACCAGTTCTTC.